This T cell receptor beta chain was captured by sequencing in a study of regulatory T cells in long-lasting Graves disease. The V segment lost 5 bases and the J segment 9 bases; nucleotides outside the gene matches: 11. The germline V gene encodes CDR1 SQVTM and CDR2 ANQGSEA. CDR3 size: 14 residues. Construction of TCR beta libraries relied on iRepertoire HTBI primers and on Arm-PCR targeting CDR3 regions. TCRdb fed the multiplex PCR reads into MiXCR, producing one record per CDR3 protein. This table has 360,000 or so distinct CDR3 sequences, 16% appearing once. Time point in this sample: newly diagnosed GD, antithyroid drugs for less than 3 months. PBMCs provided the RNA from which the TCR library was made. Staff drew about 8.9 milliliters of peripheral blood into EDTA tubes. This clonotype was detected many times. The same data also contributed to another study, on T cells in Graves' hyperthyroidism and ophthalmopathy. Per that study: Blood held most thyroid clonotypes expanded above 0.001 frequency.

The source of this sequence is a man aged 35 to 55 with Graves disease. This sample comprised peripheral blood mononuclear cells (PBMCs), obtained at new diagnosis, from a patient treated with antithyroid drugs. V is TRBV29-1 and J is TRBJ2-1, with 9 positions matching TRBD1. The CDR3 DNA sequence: TGCAGCGTTCCTCCCGGGACAGGGTACGGTGAGCAGTTCTTC. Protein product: CSVPPGTGYGEQFF.